This T cell receptor beta chain derives from a study of blood T cell repertoires in COVID-19. Some clones are missing from TCRdb's copy, which holds only in-frame ones; the method was immunoSEQ multiplex PCR. The repertoire holds about 55,000 clones, with around 90% as singletons. V was shortened by 2 bases and J by 1 base, with 11 bases between the two germline ends. Germline V gives CDR1 LNHDA, CDR2 SQIVND (reference sequence). This CDR3 has 15 residues. The specimen was peripheral blood. This chain connects TRBV19 to TRBJ1-1; D gene ambiguous. This TCR was recovered from a man aged 80 or over with acute or convalescent COVID-19. CDR3: CASSIFGRANTEAFF. In DNA, the CDR3 is TGTGCCAGTAGTATATTTGGGAGGGCGAACACTGAAGCTTTCTTT.